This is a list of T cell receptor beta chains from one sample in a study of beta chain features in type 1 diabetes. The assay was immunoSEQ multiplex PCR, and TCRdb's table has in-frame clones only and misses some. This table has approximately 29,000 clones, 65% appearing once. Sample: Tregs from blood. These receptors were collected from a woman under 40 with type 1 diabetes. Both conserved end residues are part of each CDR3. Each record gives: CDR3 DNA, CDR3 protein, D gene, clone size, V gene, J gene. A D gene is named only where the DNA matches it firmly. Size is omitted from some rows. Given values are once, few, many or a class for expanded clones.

TGTGCCAGTAGTGTACAGGGGAGTAGAGCTGAAGCTTTCTTT	CASSVQGSRAEAFF	TRBD1	few	TRBV19	TRBJ1-1
TGTGCCACCAGCAGATCTAGCGGAGCCTACAATGAGCAGTTCTTC	CATSRSSGAYNEQFF	TRBD2	few	TRBV15	TRBJ2-1
TGTGCCAGCAGTTACGGACCGGGAGGCAATCAGCCCCAGCATTTT	CASSYGPGGNQPQHF	NA	NA	TRBV6-5	TRBJ1-5
TGTGCCAGCCGCGGGGCGGCGGACGAGCAGTACTTC	CASRGAADEQYF	NA	few	TRBV10-3	TRBJ2-7
TGTGCCTGGAGTTACGGGGGGGCCCTAGGGGCCAACGTCCTGACTTTC	CAWSYGGALGANVLTF	TRBD2	NA	TRBV30	TRBJ2-6
TGCGCCAGCAGCGACAGTCAAAACATTCAGTACTTC	CASSDSQNIQYF	NA	few	TRBV5-1	TRBJ2-4
TGTGCCAGCAGTTATGGGCTTAGCGGGAGGGCAGATACGCAGTATTTT	CASSYGLSGRADTQYF	TRBD2	once	TRBV6-6	TRBJ2-3
TGTGCCAGTAGTTGGGGGCACAGTATTAATCAGCCCCAGCATTTT	CASSWGHSINQPQHF	NA	NA	TRBV19	TRBJ1-5
TGTGCCAGCAGTGAATTAGCCGCTAGCACAGATACGCAGTATTTT	CASSELAASTDTQYF	NA	NA	TRBV25-1	TRBJ2-3
TGTGCCACCCGACAAGGGACAGCCTACAATGAGCAGTTCTTC	CATRQGTAYNEQFF	TRBD1	NA	TRBV10-3	TRBJ2-1
TGTGCCAGCAGCACAACGACAGGGTTCGATGAGCAGTTCTTC	CASSTTTGFDEQFF	TRBD1	NA	TRBV28	TRBJ2-1